This T cell receptor (beta chain) was captured by sequencing in a study of CD8 T cells in ankylosing spondylitis. TCRdb used MiXCR to reprocess the 5' RACE reads, holding one entry per CDR3 protein. Among about 240,000 distinct CDR3 sequences, around 9.2% were seen once, and the ten largest hold about 6.5%. CDR1 GTSNPN and CDR2 SVGIG come from the germline V gene (reference sequence). The CDR3 runs 12 residues. Deletions cut 4 bases from V and 6 bases from J, with 9 bases between. This clonotype was counted many times. The sample comprised blood, either unsorted or a sorted T cell fraction (not recorded which). The chain joins TRBV30 to TRBJ2-2; D is perhaps TRBD2 (5 bases). The sequence came from a male donor with ankylosing spondylitis or in good health (not recorded which). The CDR3 spells CAWTGGPGELFF. CDR3 in DNA: TGTGCCTGGACCGGAGGTCCCGGGGAGCTGTTTTTT.